What follows are 17 T cell receptor beta chains derived from one specimen sequenced in a study of CD4+ T cells in melanoma. Clones were read by immunoSEQ multiplex PCR, and TCRdb kept only the in-frame ones, dropping some. Among about 55,000 clones listed, roughly three quarters were seen once. Input material: tumor tissue. The receptor source for this set is a human donor with melanoma.

The chain uses TRBV6-1 and TRBJ1-1; D call uncertain. This CDR3 comprises 14 residues. The V end lost 2 bases, the J end lost 1 base, and 8 bases lay between the germline ends. Germline V gene data show CDR1 as MNHNS and CDR2 as SASEGT. CDR3 sequence (DNA): TGTGCCAGCAGTGAAACGGCACGGAACACTGAAGCTTTCTTT. Translation gives CASSETARNTEAFF.

J is TRBJ2-7 and V is TRBV6-5; D not certain. Germline lookup yields CDR1 MNHEY and CDR2 SVGAGI. The ends were cut back, 0 bases at V and 2 bases at J, with 11 bases in the middle. CDR3 length: 15 amino acids. The CDR3: CASSYSSGLPYEQYF. The CDR3 DNA follows: TGTGCCAGCAGTTACTCCTCCGGGCTGCCCTACGAGCAGTACTTC.

This clone was detected many times. The chain carries TRBV7-2 and TRBJ1-5, with D perhaps matching TRBD1 (5 bases). The CDR3 covers 16 residues. The ends were cut back, 2 bases at V and 4 bases at J, with 15 bases in the middle. Germline V gene lookup returns CDR1 SGHTA and CDR2 FQGNSA. CDR3 in DNA: TGTGCCAGCAGCTTATTATCTTGGGGCGGAAATCAGCCCCAGCATTTT. Amino acid sequence: CASSLLSWGGNQPQHF. Full variable domain (missing parts from reference TRBV7-2 and TRBJ1-5): GAGVSQSPSNKVTEKGKDVELRCDPISGHTALYWYRQSLGQGLEFLIYFQGNSAPDKSGLPSDRFSAERTGGSVSTLTIQRTQQEDSAVYLCASSLLSWGGNQPQHFGDGTRLSIL.

The chain uses TRBV6-5 and TRBJ2-1; TRBD2 is a possible D gene (6 bases). With 2 bases removed from V and 6 bases from J, the gap between germline ends came to 11 bases. The CDR3 consists of 14 residues. Per germline, CDR1 MNHEY and CDR2 SVGAGI. For the CDR3, the DNA is TGTGCCAGCAGTTACCAGGAAGCGGGCAATGAGCAGTTCTTC. It translates to CASSYQEAGNEQFF.

The rearrangement links TRBV4-3 to TRBJ2-2; D is uncertain. The germline CDR1 and CDR2 sequences are LGHNA and YSLEER. CDR3 size: 11 residues. The ends were cut back, 1 base at V and 10 bases at J, with 4 bases in the middle. In DNA, the CDR3 is TGCGCCAGCAGCCAAGGCGAGGAGCTGTTTTTT. Residues: CASSQGEELFF.

The chain has TRBV11-3 and TRBJ2-3; 8 nucleotides agree with TRBD1. Germline V gene data show CDR1 as SGHNT and CDR2 as YENEEA. V lost 0 bases, J lost 0 bases, and 5 bases stayed unmatched. The CDR3 contains 17 residues. CDR3 amino acids: CASSLEFGQGSTDTQYF. Written as DNA, the CDR3 is TGTGCCAGCAGCTTAGAGTTTGGACAGGGTAGCACAGATACGCAGTATTTT.

The V and J genes are TRBV28 and TRBJ2-3; no clear D gene. Trimming stripped 4 bases from V and 7 bases from J, with 9 bases between. Germline CDR1 and CDR2: MDHEN and SYDVKM. The CDR3 is 12 amino acids. CDR3 coding DNA: TGTGCCAGCAGTTCGGTACTTAATACGCAGTATTTT. This translates into CASSSVLNTQYF.

V usage is TRBV23-1 and J usage is TRBJ2-3; D is uncertain. TRBV23-1 is an open reading frame, and its role is uncertain. V was trimmed by 0 bases and J by 2 bases, leaving 12 bases between them. The CDR3 consists of 16 residues. DNA for the CDR3: TGCGCCAGCAGTCAATCGGATAGGGAAGTCACAGATACGCAGTATTTT. This translates into CASSQSDREVTDTQYF.

The chain recombines TRBV30 with TRBJ1-2, with TRBD1 as a possible D gene (5 bases). The ends were cut back, 1 base at V and 5 bases at J, with 14 bases in the middle. The CDR3 totals 14 residues. Germline lookup yields CDR1 GTSNPN and CDR2 SVGIG (reference sequence). The CDR3 loop is CAWSDSGRGYGYTF. CDR3 in DNA: TGTGCCTGGAGTGACTCCGGACGGGGGTATGGCTACACCTTC.

This rearrangement joins TRBV19 to TRBJ1-1; D not certain. The V gene lost 5 bases and the J gene lost 6 bases, with 16 bases spanning the gap. CDR1 and CDR2 (germline): LNHDA, SQIVND (reference sequence). This CDR3 is 14 amino acids long. DNA for the CDR3: TGTGCCAGTAGTCCCCGATTAGGATATTCTGAAGCTTTCTTT. Translated: CASSPRLGYSEAFF.

The V gene is TRBV5-1, the J gene TRBJ2-3; tentative D call: TRBD1 (5 bases). The CDR3 runs 14 residues. Germline V CDR1 and CDR2: SGHRS, YFSETQ. V was pared by 0 bases and J by 2 bases, with 7 bases between. The CDR3 DNA reads TGCGCCAGCAGCTTGGCGACAGCCACAGATACGCAGTATTTT. It codes for CASSLATATDTQYF.

V and J are TRBV4-2 and TRBJ1-6, with D possibly being TRBD1 (5 bases). The CDR3 has 15 residues. CDR1 is LGHNA and CDR2 is YNFKEQ in the germline V gene. V gave up 0 bases and J gave up 10 bases, with 13 bases separating them. CDR3 residues: CASSQDPSGFSPLHF. CDR3 DNA: TGTGCCAGCAGCCAAGATCCGTCAGGGTTCTCACCCCTCCACTTT.

This clone was counted at least ten times. In DNA, the CDR3 is TGCGCCAGCATACATGGGGCGAATGAGCAGTTCTTC. It yields the protein CASIHGANEQFF. The rearrangement links TRBV10-2 to TRBJ2-1; tentative D call: TRBD1 (5 bases). Germline-derived CDR1 and CDR2 are WSHSY and SAAADI. V was trimmed by 7 bases and J by 7 bases, leaving 11 bases between them. This CDR3 spans 12 amino acids.

This clone turned up a few times. J is TRBJ1-1 and V is TRBV20-1; tentative D call: TRBD1 (6 bases). CDR1 DFQATT and CDR2 SNEGSKA come from the germline V gene (reference sequence). Trimming pared 6 bases from V and 8 bases from J, leaving 13 bases between. The CDR3 loop spans 11 amino acids. The CDR3 DNA is TGCAGTGCCGGCCGGACAGTCGAAGCTTTCTTT. It codes for CSAGRTVEAFF.

The chain employs TRBV7-2 and TRBJ1-6, with D perhaps matching TRBD1 (5 bases). This CDR3 contains 12 residues. Trimming removed 2 bases at V and 12 bases at J, with 8 bases between. Per the germline V gene, CDR1 is SGHTA and CDR2 is FQGNSA. CDR3 nucleotide sequence: TGTGCCAGCAGCTTATGGGGGGTACCCCTCCACTTT. It is translated as CASSLWGVPLHF.

This clone appeared many times. The rearrangement joins TRBV6-1 to TRBJ1-1; D remains ambiguous. Germline CDR1 is MNHNS and CDR2 is SASEGT. Trimming left V 6 bases short and J 1 base short, with 12 bases between. The CDR3 consists of 14 residues. Written as DNA, the CDR3 is TGTGCCAGCAGGCCTCAGTTGCGGAACACTGAAGCTTTCTTT. Translation: CASRPQLRNTEAFF.

In its sample, this clone was seen once. The J gene is TRBJ2-7, the V gene TRBV5-1, with 13 bases lining up with TRBD2. The CDR3 has 19 residues. V lost 3 bases, J lost 1 base, and 13 bases stayed unmatched. Germline V gene lookup returns CDR1 SGHRS and CDR2 YFSETQ. CDR3 protein: CASSYRDRGLAGTSYEQYF. CDR3 coding DNA: TGCGCCAGCAGCTACCGGGACAGGGGACTAGCGGGGACATCCTACGAGCAGTACTTC. The full variable domain, in which reference TRBV5-1 and TRBJ2-7 provide the parts outside the CDR3, is KAGVTQTPRYLIKTRGQQVTLSCSPISGHRSVSWYQQTPGQGLQFLFEYFSETQRNKGNFPGRFSGRQFSNSRSEMNVSTLELGDSALYLCASSYRDRGLAGTSYEQYFGPGTRLTVT.